This T cell receptor (beta chain) was captured in a study of T cell repertoires in cytomegalovirus infection. The CDR3 extends over 16 amino acids. The germline CDR1 and CDR2 sequences are SGHAT and FQNNGV. V dropped 0 bases and J dropped 1 base, with 11 bases sitting between them. This clonotype was counted between two and nine times. What it recognizes is unknown. One entry per CDR3 protein, called by TCRdb with MiXCR from the reads. The sample records approximately 470,000 distinct CDR3 sequences, under 55% being singletons. The receptor comes from a human donor in good health (CMV status not recorded). Some clones in this sample may be carry-over from other donors' samples. This specimen consisted of cultured PBMCs, obtained from culture after CMV antigen stimulation. The chain recombines TRBV11-2 with TRBJ2-3; D uncertain. In DNA form, the CDR3 reads TGTGCCAGCAGCTTAGATCGGCCACAACGCACAGATACGCAGTATTTT. It specifies CASSLDRPQRTDTQYF.